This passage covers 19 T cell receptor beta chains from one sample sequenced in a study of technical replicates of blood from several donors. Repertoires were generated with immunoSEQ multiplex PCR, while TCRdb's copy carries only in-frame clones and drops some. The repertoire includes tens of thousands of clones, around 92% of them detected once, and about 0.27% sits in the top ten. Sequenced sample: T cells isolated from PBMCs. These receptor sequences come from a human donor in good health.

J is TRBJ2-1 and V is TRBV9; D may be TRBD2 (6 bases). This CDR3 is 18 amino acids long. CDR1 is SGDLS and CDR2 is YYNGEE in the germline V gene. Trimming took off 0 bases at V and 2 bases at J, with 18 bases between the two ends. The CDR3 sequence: CASSVALGDWGAYNEQFF. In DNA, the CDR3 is TGTGCCAGCAGCGTAGCGTTGGGGGATTGGGGGGCCTACAATGAGCAGTTCTTC.

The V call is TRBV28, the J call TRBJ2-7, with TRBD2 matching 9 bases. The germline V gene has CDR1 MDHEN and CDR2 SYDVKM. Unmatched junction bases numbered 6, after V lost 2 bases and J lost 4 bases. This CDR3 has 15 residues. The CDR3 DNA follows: TGTGCCAGCAGTTTACTAGCGGGGTCTGGGTACGAGCAGTACTTC. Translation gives CASSLLAGSGYEQYF.

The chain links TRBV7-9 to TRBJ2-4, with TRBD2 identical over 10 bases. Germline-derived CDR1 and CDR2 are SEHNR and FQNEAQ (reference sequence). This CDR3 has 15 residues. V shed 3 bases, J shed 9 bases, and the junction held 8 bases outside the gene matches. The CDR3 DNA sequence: TGTGCCAGCAGCTTTGGAAGCGGGGGGGCCGTCATTCAGTACTTC. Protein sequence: CASSFGSGGAVIQYF.

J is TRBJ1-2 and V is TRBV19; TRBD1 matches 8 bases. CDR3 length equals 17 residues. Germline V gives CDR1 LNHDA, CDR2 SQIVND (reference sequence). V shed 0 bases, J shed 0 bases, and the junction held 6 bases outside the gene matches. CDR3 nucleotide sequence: TGTGCCAGTAGTATAGACTGGGACAGGCCGCCTAACTATGGCTACACCTTC. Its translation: CASSIDWDRPPNYGYTF.

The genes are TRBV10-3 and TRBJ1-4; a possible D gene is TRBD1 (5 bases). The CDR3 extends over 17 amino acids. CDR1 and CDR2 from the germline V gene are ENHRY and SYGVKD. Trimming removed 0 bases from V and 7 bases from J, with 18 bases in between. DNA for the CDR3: TGTGCCATCAGTGAGTCCAACGTTTCCAGGGTCAGTGAAAAACTGTTTTTT. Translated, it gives CAISESNVSRVSEKLFF.

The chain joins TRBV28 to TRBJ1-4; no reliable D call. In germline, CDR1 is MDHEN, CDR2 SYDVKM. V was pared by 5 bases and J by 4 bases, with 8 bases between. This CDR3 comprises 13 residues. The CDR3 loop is CASSTPLNEKLFF. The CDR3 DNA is TGTGCCAGCAGTACTCCGCTTAATGAAAAACTGTTTTTT. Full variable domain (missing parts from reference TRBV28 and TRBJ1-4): DVKVTQSSRYLVKRTGEKVFLECVQDMDHENMFWYRQDPGLGLRLIYFSYDVKMKEKGDIPEGYSVSREKKERFSLILESASTNQTSMYLCASSTPLNEKLFFGSGTQLSVL.

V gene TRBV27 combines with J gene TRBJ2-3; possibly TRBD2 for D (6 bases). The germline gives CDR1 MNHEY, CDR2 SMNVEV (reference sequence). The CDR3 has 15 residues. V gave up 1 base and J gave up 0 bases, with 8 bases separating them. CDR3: CASSLFSGSTDTQYF. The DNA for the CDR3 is TGTGCCAGCAGTTTATTTAGCGGAAGCACAGATACGCAGTATTTT.

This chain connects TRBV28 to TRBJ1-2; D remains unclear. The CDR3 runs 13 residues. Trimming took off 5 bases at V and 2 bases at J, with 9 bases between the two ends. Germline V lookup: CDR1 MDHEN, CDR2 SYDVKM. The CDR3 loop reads CASSPDGNYGYTF. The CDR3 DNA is TGTGCCAGCAGTCCCGACGGGAACTATGGCTACACCTTC.

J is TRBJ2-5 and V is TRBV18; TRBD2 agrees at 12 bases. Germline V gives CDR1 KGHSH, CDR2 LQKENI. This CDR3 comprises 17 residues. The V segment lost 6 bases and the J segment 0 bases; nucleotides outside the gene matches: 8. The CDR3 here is CASSPGTSGSNQETQYF. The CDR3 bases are TGTGCCAGCTCCCCCGGGACTAGCGGGTCAAACCAAGAGACCCAGTACTTC. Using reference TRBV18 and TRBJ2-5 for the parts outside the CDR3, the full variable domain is NAGVMQNPRHLVRRRGQEARLRCSPMKGHSHVYWYRQLPEEGLKFMVYLQKENIIDESGMPKERFSAEFPKEGPSILRIQQVVRGDSAAYFCASSPGTSGSNQETQYFGPGTRLLVL.

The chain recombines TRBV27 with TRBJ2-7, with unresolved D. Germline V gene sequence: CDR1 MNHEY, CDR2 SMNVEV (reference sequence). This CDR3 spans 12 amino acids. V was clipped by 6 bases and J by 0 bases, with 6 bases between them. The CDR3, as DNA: TGTGCCAGCAGGGTGAGCTCCTACGAGCAGTACTTC. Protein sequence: CASRVSSYEQYF.

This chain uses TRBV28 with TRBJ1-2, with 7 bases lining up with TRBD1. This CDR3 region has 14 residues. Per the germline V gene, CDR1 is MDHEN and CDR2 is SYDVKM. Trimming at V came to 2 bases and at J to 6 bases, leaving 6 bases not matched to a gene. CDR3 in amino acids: CASSLPQGLDGYTF. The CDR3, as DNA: TGTGCCAGCAGTTTACCACAGGGGCTAGATGGCTACACCTTC.

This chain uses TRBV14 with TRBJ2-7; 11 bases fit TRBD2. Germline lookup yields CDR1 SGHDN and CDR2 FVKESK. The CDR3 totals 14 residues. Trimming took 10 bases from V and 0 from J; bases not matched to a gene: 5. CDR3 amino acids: CATLAGGVSYEQYF. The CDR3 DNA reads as TGTGCCACCCTAGCGGGGGGTGTCTCCTACGAGCAGTACTTC.

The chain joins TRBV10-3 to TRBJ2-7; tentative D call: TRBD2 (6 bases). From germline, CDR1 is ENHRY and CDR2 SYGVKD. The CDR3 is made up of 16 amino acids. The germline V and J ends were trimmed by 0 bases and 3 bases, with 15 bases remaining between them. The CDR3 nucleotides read TGTGCCATCAGTGAGTCGACGGCGGGGCGGGTCTACGAGCAGTACTTC. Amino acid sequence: CAISESTAGRVYEQYF.

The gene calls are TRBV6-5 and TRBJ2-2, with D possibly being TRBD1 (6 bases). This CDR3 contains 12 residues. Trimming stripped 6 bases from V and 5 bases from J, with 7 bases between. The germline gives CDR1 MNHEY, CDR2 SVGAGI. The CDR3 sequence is CASRQGTGELFF. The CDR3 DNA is TGTGCCAGCAGGCAGGGGACCGGGGAGCTGTTTTTT.

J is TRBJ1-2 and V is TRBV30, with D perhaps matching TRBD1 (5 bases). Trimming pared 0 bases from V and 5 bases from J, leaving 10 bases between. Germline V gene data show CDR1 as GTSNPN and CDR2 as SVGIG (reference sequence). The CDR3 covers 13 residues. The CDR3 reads CAWSVGGDYGYTF. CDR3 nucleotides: TGTGCCTGGAGTGTCGGGGGGGATTATGGCTACACCTTC. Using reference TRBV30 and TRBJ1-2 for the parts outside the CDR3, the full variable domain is SQTIHQWPATLVQPVGSPLSLECTVEGTSNPNLYWYRQAAGRGLQLLFYSVGIGQISSEVPQNLSASRPQDRQFILSSKKLLLSDSGFYLCAWSVGGDYGYTFGSGTRLTVV.

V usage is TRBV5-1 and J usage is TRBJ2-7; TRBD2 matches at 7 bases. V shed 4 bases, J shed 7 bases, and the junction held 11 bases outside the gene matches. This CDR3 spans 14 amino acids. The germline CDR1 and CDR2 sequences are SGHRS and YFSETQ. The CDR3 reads CASSPDGRGREQYF. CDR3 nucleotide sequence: TGCGCCAGCAGCCCAGACGGGCGGGGGAGGGAGCAGTACTTC.

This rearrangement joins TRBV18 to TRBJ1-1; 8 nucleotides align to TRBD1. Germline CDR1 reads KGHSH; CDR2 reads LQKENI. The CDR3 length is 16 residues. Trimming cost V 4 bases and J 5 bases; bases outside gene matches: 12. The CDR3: CASSLGPQGVLTEAFF. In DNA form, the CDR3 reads TGTGCCAGCTCACTCGGGCCACAGGGGGTGTTGACTGAAGCTTTCTTT.

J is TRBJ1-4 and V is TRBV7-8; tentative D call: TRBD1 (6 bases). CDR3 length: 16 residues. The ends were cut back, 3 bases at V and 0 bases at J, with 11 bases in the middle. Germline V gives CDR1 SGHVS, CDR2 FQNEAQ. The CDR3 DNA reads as TGTGCCAGCAGCTTCTTCACAGGGTCAACTAATGAAAAACTGTTTTTT. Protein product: CASSFFTGSTNEKLFF. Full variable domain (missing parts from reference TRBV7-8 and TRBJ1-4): GAGVSQSPRYKVAKRGQDVALRCDPISGHVSLFWYQQALGQGPEFLTYFQNEAQLDKSGLPSDRFFAERPEGSVSTLKIQRTQQEDSAVYLCASSFFTGSTNEKLFFGSGTQLSVL.

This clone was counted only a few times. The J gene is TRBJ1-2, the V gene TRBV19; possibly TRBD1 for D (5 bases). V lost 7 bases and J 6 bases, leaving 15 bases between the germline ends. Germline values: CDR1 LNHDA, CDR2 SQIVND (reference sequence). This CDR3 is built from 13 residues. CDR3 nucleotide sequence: TGTGCCAGTACCCTGGGGGGGTCACATGGCTACACCTTC. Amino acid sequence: CASTLGGSHGYTF.